The clone carrying this T cell receptor (beta chain) was counted at least ten times. Its target is unknown. From the reads, TCRdb called clonotypes with MiXCR, one entry per CDR3 protein. Of hundreds of thousands of distinct CDR3 sequences in the sample, 30% to 35% were seen once. The data stem from a study of T cell repertoires in cytomegalovirus infection. Study at large: CMV epitopes in the study were HLA-C-restricted (recently identified) and HLA-B-restricted (well studied). Public signatures in TCR beta pointed to CMV infection and matching HLA type. Findings and limits, study-wide: Within the response measured ex vivo, HLA-C-restricted CMV-specific TCR beta clonotypes were dominant.

Trimming cost V 4 bases and J 5 bases, with 6 bases left between them. Germline lookup yields CDR1 SGHTA and CDR2 FQGNSA. CDR3 size: 12 residues. The clonotype originates from a human donor in good health (CMV status not recorded). Some clones in this sample may be carry-over from other donors' samples. The input for sequencing was cultured CD8+ T cells from PBMCs, taken from culture after CMV antigen stimulation. The genes are TRBV7-2 and TRBJ2-4, with D possibly TRBD1 on 6 matching bases. The CDR3 here is CASSWTENIQYF. Written as DNA, the CDR3 is TGTGCCAGCAGCTGGACAGAAAACATTCAGTACTTC.